Listed below are T cell receptor beta chains from one sample, sequenced in a study of shared clonotypes between healthy human individuals. Only in-frame clones appear in the TCRdb table, and some are missing; sequencing was by immunoSEQ multiplex PCR. Of more than 2,000,000 clones listed, 90% to 95% are singletons. The sample consisted of naive CD4+ T cells sorted from blood. The receptors come from a young man in good health. The CDR3 runs from the conserved cysteine through the conserved F or W. Fields, in order: J gene, V gene, CDR3 length, clone size, D gene, CDR3 protein, CDR3 DNA. The D gene is left open where the match is weak. Expanded clones get a size class; other rows say once, few or many, or leave the size out.

>TRBJ2-5|TRBV10-3|13|-|-
CAISAAGRETQYF
TGTGCCATCAGTGCGGCAGGGCGCGAGACCCAGTACTTC
>TRBJ2-2|TRBV5-6|16|-|-
CASSVPPGRSVGELFF
TGTGCCAGCAGCGTCCCCCCGGGGCGGTCAGTAGGGGAGCTGTTTTTT
>TRBJ2-5|TRBV28|14|-|-
CASSLGGPKETQYF
TGTGCCAGCAGTTTAGGGGGGCCCAAAGAGACCCAGTACTTC
>TRBJ2-2|TRBV7-9|16|-|-
CASSLGVGGNTGELFF
TGTGCCAGCAGCTTAGGAGTTGGGGGGAACACCGGGGAGCTGTTTTTT
>TRBJ2-2|TRBV19|14|few|-
CASSIRDLTGELFF
TGTGCCAGTAGTATCCGCGATCTCACCGGGGAGCTGTTTTTT
>TRBJ1-2|TRBV13|16|-|-
CASSALGREANYGYTF
TGTGCCAGCAGCGCCCTAGGACGGGAAGCTAACTATGGCTACACCTTC
>TRBJ1-1|TRBV11-1|14|-|-
CASSLGTVNTEAFF
TGTGCCAGCAGCTTAGGGACAGTGAACACTGAAGCTTTCTTT
>TRBJ1-1|TRBV27|14|once|-
CASSFGVSNTEAFF
TGTGCCAGCAGTTTTGGAGTTTCTAACACTGAAGCTTTCTTT
>TRBJ1-6|TRBV10-3|12|few|-
CASGRENSPLHF
TGTGCCTCGGGACGTGAAAATTCACCCCTCCACTTT
>TRBJ2-7|TRBV5-6|14|-|-
CASSLRQITYEQYF
TGTGCCAGCAGCTTGAGGCAAATCACCTACGAGCAGTACTTC
>TRBJ2-3|TRBV15|16|-|TRBD2
CATSREWRGGTDTQYF
TGTGCCACCAGCAGAGAGTGGCGGGGGGGCACAGATACGCAGTATTTT
>TRBJ2-5|TRBV6-6|14|once|-
CASREQGRRETQYF
TGTGCCAGCAGGGAACAGGGGAGGCGGGAGACCCAGTACTTC
>TRBJ2-1|TRBV30|13|-|TRBD1
CAWGRDSPNEQFF
TGTGCCTGGGGCCGGGACAGCCCTAATGAGCAGTTCTTC
>TRBJ2-1|TRBV7-9|16|-|TRBD2
CASSLLGRGDRNEQFF
TGTGCCAGCAGCTTATTAGGTCGGGGGGACCGCAATGAGCAGTTCTTC
>TRBJ1-4|TRBV5-1|16|-|TRBD1
CASSVGTGYPNEKLFF
TGCGCCAGCAGCGTAGGGACAGGGTATCCTAATGAAAAACTGTTTTTT
>TRBJ1-5|TRBV28|13|-|-
CASRDTLNQPQHF
TGTGCCAGCCGGGACACCCTGAATCAGCCCCAGCATTTT
>TRBJ2-5|TRBV6-5|13|-|-
CASSRTVQETQYF
TGTGCCAGCAGTAGGACAGTTCAAGAGACCCAGTACTTC
>TRBJ2-2|TRBV7-2|19|-|TRBD2
CASSPTKKTGTTNTGELFF
TGTGCCAGCAGCCCCACTAAAAAGACCGGGACTACAAACACCGGGGAGCTGTTTTTT
>TRBJ2-7|TRBV6-1|14|-|-
CASSEFGQTYEQYF
TGTGCCAGCAGTGAATTCGGACAGACCTACGAGCAGTACTTC
>TRBJ2-2|TRBV5-1|14|-|TRBD1
CASSRDREAGELFF
TGCGCCAGCAGCCGGGACAGGGAAGCCGGGGAGCTGTTTTTT
>TRBJ1-2|TRBV9|14|-|-
CASSVDPGDYGYTF
TGTGCCAGCAGCGTAGACCCGGGGGACTATGGCTACACCTTC
>TRBJ1-1|TRBV7-9|13|-|-
CASSLGQNTEAFF
TGTGCCAGCAGCCTCGGACAAAACACTGAAGCTTTCTTT
>TRBJ2-3|TRBV10-1|15|-|-
CASSESGVREDTQYF
TGCGCCAGCAGTGAGTCGGGAGTGAGGGAAGATACGCAGTATTTT
>TRBJ2-2|TRBV20-1|11|-|-
CSASLMGELFF
TGCAGTGCTAGTTTGATGGGGGAGCTGTTTTTT
>TRBJ1-6|TRBV5-5|15|-|TRBD1
CASSLSGTGNSPLHF
TGTGCCAGCAGCTTGTCTGGGACAGGGAATTCACCCCTCCACTTT
>TRBJ2-7|TRBV10-3|14|-|TRBD1
CAISETGGRSEQYF
TGTGCCATCAGTGAGACAGGGGGCCGCTCCGAGCAGTACTTC
>TRBJ2-5|TRBV4-3|16|-|TRBD1
CASSHIKGQGEETQYF
TGCGCCAGCAGCCACATAAAGGGACAGGGGGAAGAGACCCAGTACTTC
>TRBJ2-7|TRBV2|15|-|-
CASSEANSPRPEQYF
TGTGCCAGCAGTGAGGCCAACAGCCCTCGCCCCGAGCAGTACTTC
>TRBJ1-6|TRBV19|15|once|-
CASRHGTTRNSPLHF
TGTGCCAGTAGGCACGGGACCACCAGGAATTCACCCCTCCACTTT
>TRBJ2-1|TRBV6-6|13|-|TRBD1
CASKGQGVNEQFF
TGTGCCAGCAAGGGACAGGGGGTCAATGAGCAGTTCTTC
>TRBJ2-1|TRBV6-6|12|-|-
CASRSSYNEQFF
TGTGCCAGCCGGAGCTCCTACAATGAGCAGTTCTTC
>TRBJ2-7|TRBV15|16|-|-
CATSRLPQGSSYEQYF
TGTGCCACCAGCAGGCTCCCGCAGGGGAGCTCCTACGAGCAGTACTTC
>TRBJ2-3|TRBV10-1|16|-|-
CASSESRGGGTDTQYF
TGCGCCAGCAGTGAGTCTAGGGGAGGCGGAACAGATACGCAGTATTTT
>TRBJ1-4|TRBV10-3|15|-|-
CAISGGPATNEKLFF
TGTGCCATCAGTGGGGGACCCGCAACTAATGAAAAACTGTTTTTT
>TRBJ1-3|TRBV7-6|18|-|TRBD1
CASSLSVSDRAFGNTIYF
TGTGCCAGCAGCTTATCGGTCTCGGACAGGGCCTTTGGAAACACCATATATTTT
>TRBJ2-2|TRBV7-2|15|-|TRBD2
CASTPASGNGGELFF
TGTGCCAGCACCCCGGCTAGCGGGAATGGCGGGGAGCTGTTTTTT
>TRBJ1-6|TRBV30|12|-|-
CAWRRENSPLHF
TGTGCCTGGCGGAGGGAAAATTCACCCCTCCACTTT
>TRBJ2-1|TRBV6-1|15|-|-
CATSRPRPPYNEQFF
TGTGCCACCTCAAGACCAAGACCTCCCTACAATGAGCAGTTCTTC
>TRBJ2-7|TRBV19|12|-|-
CASSTPGGEQYF
TGTGCCAGTAGTACCCCCGGAGGGGAGCAGTACTTC
>TRBJ1-4|TRBV19|13|once|TRBD1
CASAKGTVEKLFF
TGTGCCAGTGCGAAGGGGACAGTAGAAAAACTGTTTTTT
>TRBJ1-3|TRBV14|13|once|-
CASRGGNGRTIYF
TGTGCCAGCAGAGGGGGGAACGGCCGCACCATATATTTT
>TRBJ2-2|TRBV5-1|14|-|TRBD2
CASSLTSGSGELFF
TGCGCCAGCAGCCTCACTAGCGGGTCCGGGGAGCTGTTTTTT
>TRBJ1-2|TRBV29-1|13|-|TRBD1
CSVPGQGAIGYTF
TGCAGCGTCCCGGGACAGGGGGCGATCGGCTACACCTTC
>TRBJ2-5|TRBV9|15|-|-
CASSGRGAIWETQYF
TGTGCCAGCAGCGGGAGGGGGGCTATTTGGGAGACCCAGTACTTC